The rows below give T cell receptor beta chains drawn from one sample of a study of T cell clonotyping in hematopoietic cell transplantation. The repertoire was sequenced with immunoSEQ multiplex PCR; TCRdb's copy has only in-frame clones and lacks some. This table holds about 6,500 clones, about 97% found once. The source was peripheral blood mononuclear cells, collected before stem cell transplant. These receptors came from a man between 65 and 85 years old with acute myeloid leukemia. Some clones in this sample may be carry-over from other donors' samples. Both conserved end residues are part of each CDR3. The order of the fields is J gene, D gene, clone size, V gene, CDR3 DNA, CDR3 protein. A D gene is named only where the DNA matches it firmly. Part of the rows lack a size; the others show once, few, many or a class for expanded clones.

>TRBJ2-2|TRBD1|.|TRBV29-1
TGCAGCGTTGGGGGGACAGGGTCCGGGGAGCTGTTTTTT
CSVGGTGSGELFF
>TRBJ2-1|.|.|TRBV2
TGTGCCAGCAGTGAGTCGCGAAATGAGCAGTTCTTC
CASSESRNEQFF
>TRBJ1-5|.|.|TRBV6-1
TGTGCCAGCACAGGACAAGTCAATCAGCCCCAGCATTTT
CASTGQVNQPQHF
>TRBJ1-4|.|.|TRBV30
TGTGCCTGGAGTCAAAGGGGGTCCGGGACAAGGGGCGAAAAACTGTTTTTT
CAWSQRGSGTRGEKLFF
>TRBJ2-3|.|.|TRBV9
TGTGCCAGCAGCGTAGAAGGAACGTCCACAGATACGCAGTATTTT
CASSVEGTSTDTQYF
>TRBJ1-1|.|.|TRBV7-2
TGTGCCAGCAGCCCGGGGAGGAACACTGAAGCTTTCTTT
CASSPGRNTEAFF
>TRBJ1-2|TRBD1|.|TRBV6-6
TGTGCCAGCAGCCGGACAGGGCCCTCAATACCCCCTGGCTACACCTTC
CASSRTGPSIPPGYTF
>TRBJ2-7|.|.|TRBV11-3
TGTGCCAGCAGCTTGGGGCTAGCTGGCGAGCAGTACTTC
CASSLGLAGEQYF
>TRBJ2-5|.|.|TRBV7-2
TGTGCCAGCAGCCCGTATCGCAGGTACCAAGAGACCCAGTACTTC
CASSPYRRYQETQYF
>TRBJ1-3|TRBD1|.|TRBV11-3
TGTGCCAGCAGCTTAGAGGGGACAGAGAGAAACACCATATATTTT
CASSLEGTERNTIYF
>TRBJ1-3|.|.|TRBV2
TGTGCCAGCAGTGAAGACAGGCCTGGAAACACCATATATTTT
CASSEDRPGNTIYF
>TRBJ2-3|.|.|TRBV7-3
TGTGCCAGCAGCTTACGATCCGACCCCCTTACGCAGTATTTT
CASSLRSDPLTQYF
>TRBJ2-3|TRBD1|.|TRBV5-1
TGCGCCAGCAGCTCGCACGTGGGACAGGCGCGCACAGATACGCAGTATTTT
CASSSHVGQARTDTQYF
>TRBJ1-1|.|.|TRBV11-3
TGTGCCAGCAGCGCCTCTCCGGTCCTTGAAGCTTTCTTT
CASSASPVLEAFF
>TRBJ1-1|.|.|TRBV7-2
TGTGCCAGCAGCTTAATCTTGGGTGGCACTGAAGCTTTCTTT
CASSLILGGTEAFF
>TRBJ2-1|TRBD1|.|TRBV29-1
TGCAGCGTTGGTTCAGGGGGCTACTACAATGAGCAGTTCTTC
CSVGSGGYYNEQFF
>TRBJ1-1|TRBD1|once|TRBV5-6
TGTGCCAGCAGCTGGGACAGGGGGCACACTGAAGCTTTCTTT
CASSWDRGHTEAFF
>TRBJ2-3|.|.|TRBV29-1
TGCAGCGCCCGCCGAGGGGCTAGCACAGATACGCAGTATTTT
CSARRGASTDTQYF
>TRBJ2-7|TRBD2|.|TRBV7-2
TGTGCCAGCAGCTTACTAGCGGGAACTGGCCGCGAGCAGTACTTC
CASSLLAGTGREQYF
>TRBJ2-3|.|.|TRBV21-1
TGTGCCATACTACAGGGGGTCTTCCCAGATACGCAGTATTTT
CAILQGVFPDTQYF
>TRBJ2-2|.|.|TRBV6-6
TGTGCCAGCAGTTACTCCCGGGACAACACCGGGGAGCTGTTTTTT
CASSYSRDNTGELFF
>TRBJ1-2|TRBD1|.|TRBV5-1
TGCGCCAGCAGACTGACAGGGGGCTATGGCTACACCTTC
CASRLTGGYGYTF
>TRBJ1-4|.|.|TRBV10-3
TGTGCCATCAGTGATGGCCGGACAGCCCCGGAAAAACTGTTTTTT
CAISDGRTAPEKLFF
>TRBJ2-3|.|.|TRBV30
TGTGGGTCTTCTAGGGACACAGATACGCAGTATTTT
CGSSRDTDTQYF
>TRBJ1-4|.|.|TRBV7-6
TGTGCCAGCAGCAAAATACAGGCTCCCAGCACTAATGAAAAACTGTTTTTT
CASSKIQAPSTNEKLFF
>TRBJ2-1|TRBD2|.|TRBV2
TGTGCCAGCAGCTTGCCGACTAGCGGGGGCAAAAATGAGCAGTTCTTC
CASSLPTSGGKNEQFF
>TRBJ2-7|.|.|TRBV6-5
TGTGCCAGCACCCCTACAGGGACCTACGAGCAGTACTTC
CASTPTGTYEQYF
>TRBJ2-2|.|.|TRBV2
TGTGCCAGCAGCGGATTCACCGGGGAGCTGTTTTTT
CASSGFTGELFF
>TRBJ2-7|TRBD1|.|TRBV7-9
TGTGCCAGCAGCTTAGTCCTAACAGGGGGCACCTACGAGCAGTACTTC
CASSLVLTGGTYEQYF
>TRBJ1-6|TRBD1|.|TRBV19
TGTGCCAGTAGTCAGGGGGCGCATAATTCACCCCTCCACTTT
CASSQGAHNSPLHF
>TRBJ2-7|TRBD1|.|TRBV6-5
TGTGCCAGCAGTTCGGGACAGGGGTACGAGCAGTACTTC
CASSSGQGYEQYF
>TRBJ2-7|.|once|TRBV6-1
TGTGCCAGCAGTGTTTCGGGACGGACCTACGAGCAGTACTTC
CASSVSGRTYEQYF
>TRBJ2-2|.|.|TRBV7-3
TGTGCCAGCAGCTTAAATCCCGGGGAGCTGTTTTTT
CASSLNPGELFF
>TRBJ2-7|.|.|TRBV4-1
TGCGCCAGCAGCCAAGATCGGATCCAGGCTGGGGGATACGAGCAGTACTTC
CASSQDRIQAGGYEQYF
>TRBJ1-1|.|.|TRBV7-3
TGTGCCAGCAGCTTAATGCACAGTACCCCGAACACTGAAGCTTTCTTT
CASSLMHSTPNTEAFF
>TRBJ1-2|.|.|TRBV9
TGTGCCAGCAGCGTGGTCAGGGGCCCCGTTGAGGGCTACACCTTC
CASSVVRGPVEGYTF
>TRBJ2-3|.|.|TRBV6-1
TGTGCCAGCAGTGGACAGGTTAGCACAGATACGCAGTATTTT
CASSGQVSTDTQYF
>TRBJ2-7|TRBD2|.|TRBV5-8
TGTGCCAGCAGAAATGGGGGACTAGCGGTCTACGAGCAGTACTTC
CASRNGGLAVYEQYF
>TRBJ2-5|TRBD1|.|TRBV7-2
TGTGCCAGCAGCGGCCTCGGGACAGGGGAAGAGACCCAGTACTTC
CASSGLGTGEETQYF
>TRBJ2-1|TRBD2|.|TRBV10-3
TGTGCCATCAGTGAGAGGCTAAGCGGGAGGGCCGTGAATGAGCAGTTCTTC
CAISERLSGRAVNEQFF
>TRBJ2-3|.|.|TRBV11-3
TGTGCCAGCAGCTTAGGACCAATAGATACGCAGTATTTT
CASSLGPIDTQYF
>TRBJ2-5|TRBD1|.|TRBV7-2
TGTGCCAGCAGCAGTTCCAGGGGGAGAGAGACCCAGTACTTC
CASSSSRGRETQYF
>TRBJ2-7|.|.|TRBV5-1
TGCGCCAGCGCCCCAAGGGAACTGGGCAGGAAGTACGAGCAGTACTTC
CASAPRELGRKYEQYF
>TRBJ1-5|TRBD1|.|TRBV6-5
TGTGCCAGCAGCTTCGACAGGGCCCGTCAGCCCCAGCATTTT
CASSFDRARQPQHF
>TRBJ2-7|.|.|TRBV11-3
TGTGCCAGCAGCTTTCGGCAGGCTACCTACGAGCAGTACTTC
CASSFRQATYEQYF